These T cell receptor beta chains were read from a single sample in a study of T-cell memory formation after mild COVID-19. A single record per CDR3 protein comes from TCRdb applying MiXCR to the 5' RACE reads. The table has about 410,000 distinct CDR3 sequences, under 20% seen once; the top ten hold roughly a fifth. Sample: PBMCs or a T cell subset sorted from them (not recorded which). The receptors originated from a young man who had mild COVID-19 (a few samples of this study predate the infection). Cell type and time point are not known. The CDR3 runs from the conserved cysteine through the conserved F or W. D genes are given only for firm matches. Size is omitted from some rows. Given values are once, few, many or a class for expanded clones.

d_gene,j_gene,abundance,v_gene,CDR3aa,CDR3nt
NA,TRBJ1-2,few,TRBV24-1,CATSGKPTRGDGYTF,TGTGCCACCAGTGGGAAACCTACCCGCGGGGACGGCTACACCTTC
TRBD1,TRBJ2-5,few,TRBV5-1,CASSRDSRGQETQYF,TGCGCCAGCAGCCGGGACAGTCGGGGTCAAGAGACCCAGTACTTC
NA,TRBJ1-1,few,TRBV20-1,CSASSGGNTEAFF,TGCAGTGCCAGCAGCGGGGGGAACACTGAAGCTTTCTTT
TRBD2,TRBJ2-7,NA,TRBV9,CASSPAGDGEQYF,TGTGCCAGCAGCCCCGCGGGGGACGGCGAGCAGTACTTC
NA,TRBJ2-2,NA,TRBV5-1,CASSFSIQGELGTGELFF,TGCGCCAGCAGCTTTTCTATCCAAGGGGAACTCGGCACCGGGGAGCTGTTTTTT
NA,TRBJ1-4,few,TRBV6-5,CASSLGLRANEKLFF,TGTGCCAGCAGTTTGGGACTGAGGGCTAATGAAAAACTGTTTTTT
NA,TRBJ1-6,many,TRBV5-4,CASSAGQGTTLTPLHF,TGTGCCAGCAGCGCTGGGCAGGGGACCACATTGACACCCCTCCACTTT
NA,TRBJ2-3,NA,TRBV6-6,CASRYNIKDYTQYF,TGTGCCAGCAGATACAACATAAAAGACTATACGCAGTATTTT
TRBD1,TRBJ2-2,few,TRBV5-1,CASSYGQGVAGELFF,TGCGCCAGCAGCTATGGACAGGGGGTCGCCGGGGAGCTGTTTTTT
NA,TRBJ2-2,NA,TRBV7-7,CASSYGRWGTGELFF,TGTGCTAGCAGCTACGGTAGATGGGGCACCGGGGAGCTGTTTTTT
NA,TRBJ2-5,NA,TRBV7-2,CASSLEGPGGYQETQYF,TGTGCCAGCAGCTTAGAAGGGCCAGGGGGGTACCAAGAGACCCAGTACTTC
NA,TRBJ2-6,NA,TRBV14,CASSPRNPGANVLTF,TGTGCCAGCAGCCCTAGAAACCCCGGGGCCAACGTCCTGACTTTC
NA,TRBJ2-7,NA,TRBV5-1,CASSFQGPSPYEQYF,TGCGCCAGCAGCTTCCAGGGGCCATCTCCCTACGAGCAGTACTTC
NA,TRBJ1-2,NA,TRBV7-2,CASSLGGPRVYGYTF,TGTGCCAGCAGCTTAGGGGGACCGCGCGTCTATGGCTACACCTTC
NA,TRBJ1-5,NA,TRBV20-1,CSASIPKGNQPQHF,TGCAGTGCTTCTATCCCGAAGGGCAATCAGCCCCAGCATTTT
NA,TRBJ1-3,once,TRBV20-1,CSASSAGSGNTIYF,TGCAGTGCTAGTTCTGCCGGCTCTGGAAACACCATATATTTT
TRBD1,TRBJ1-2,NA,TRBV7-2,CASSSWTGSYGYTF,TGTGCCAGCAGCTCCTGGACAGGGTCATATGGCTACACCTTC
TRBD1,TRBJ2-5,NA,TRBV5-1,CASSPWTGRQETQYF,TGCGCCAGCAGCCCCTGGACAGGGCGACAAGAGACCCAGTACTTC
TRBD2,TRBJ2-7,NA,TRBV28,CASSLEGTSGSYEQYF,TGTGCCAGCAGTCTAGAAGGGACTAGCGGGTCCTACGAGCAGTACTTC
TRBD1,TRBJ1-2,few,TRBV12-3/TRBV12-4,CASSPNRGRYGYTF,TGTGCCAGCAGTCCTAACAGGGGTCGGTATGGCTACACCTTC
NA,TRBJ1-2,NA,TRBV29-1,CSVFSGTPNYGYTF,TGCAGCGTTTTTTCCGGGACACCAAACTATGGCTACACCTTC
NA,TRBJ2-1,NA,TRBV3-1,CASSGISGLEQFF,TGTGCCAGCAGTGGGATCAGCGGTCTGGAGCAGTTCTTC
TRBD1,TRBJ2-1,many,TRBV5-1,CASSLEGTAYNEQFF,TGCGCCAGCAGCTTAGAAGGGACAGCTTACAATGAGCAGTTCTTC
NA,TRBJ1-1,few,TRBV10-3,CAISDFGGEAFF,TGTGCCATCAGTGACTTTGGGGGTGAAGCTTTCTTT
NA,TRBJ1-3,few,TRBV27,CASSLKGHGNTIYF,TGTGCCAGCAGTTTAAAGGGACACGGGAACACCATATATTTT
TRBD2,TRBJ2-1,NA,TRBV7-8,CASSLLAGGYSYNEQFF,TGTGCCAGCAGCTTATTAGCGGGGGGCTACTCCTACAATGAGCAGTTCTTC
NA,TRBJ1-5,few,TRBV6-6,CASSYGTGYSNQPQHF,TGTGCCAGCAGTTACGGGACGGGATATAGCAATCAGCCCCAGCATTTT
NA,TRBJ1-1,NA,TRBV6-5,CASSYSGQLEAFF,TGTGCCAGCAGTTACTCGGGACAACTTGAAGCTTTCTTT
NA,TRBJ2-5,NA,TRBV11-2,CASSLVGTPQETQYF,TGTGCCAGCAGCTTAGTTGGGACGCCACAAGAGACCCAGTACTTC
NA,TRBJ1-5,NA,TRBV12-3/TRBV12-4,CASSYPSTNQPQHF,TGTGCCAGCAGTTACCCCTCGACAAATCAGCCCCAGCATTTT
TRBD2,TRBJ2-5,many,TRBV12-3/TRBV12-4,CASSSLAGVQETQYF,TGTGCCAGCAGCTCCCTAGCGGGGGTTCAAGAGACCCAGTACTTC
NA,TRBJ2-3,NA,TRBV11-1,CASSSGTLYTDTQYF,TGTGCCAGCAGTTCCGGGACTTTATACACAGATACGCAGTATTTT
TRBD1,TRBJ1-1,few,TRBV20-1,CSALDRPGLAFF,TGCAGTGCACTGGACAGGCCAGGTCTGGCTTTCTTT
NA,TRBJ2-1,NA,TRBV11-2,CASTPGARYNEQFF,TGTGCCAGCACCCCTGGGGCGCGGTACAATGAGCAGTTCTTC
NA,TRBJ2-1,NA,TRBV6-2/TRBV6-3,CASSRGVNEQFF,TGTGCCAGCAGCCGTGGGGTCAATGAGCAGTTCTTC
NA,TRBJ2-5,NA,TRBV10-3,CAISPQQGIQETQYF,TGTGCCATCAGCCCTCAACAGGGTATCCAAGAGACCCAGTACTTC
NA,TRBJ2-1,few,TRBV24-1,CATSSLQYNEQFF,TGTGCCACCAGTTCTTTACAGTACAATGAGCAGTTCTTC
NA,TRBJ1-1,NA,TRBV20-1,CSARDPQGGNTEAFF,TGCAGTGCTAGAGATCCCCAGGGTGGGAACACTGAAGCTTTCTTT
TRBD1,TRBJ2-1,NA,TRBV30,CAWSTLTGGHEQFF,TGTGCCTGGAGTACCCTTACAGGGGGCCATGAGCAGTTCTTC
NA,TRBJ1-6,NA,TRBV6-6,CASRHRESNSPLHF,TGTGCCAGCAGGCACAGGGAATCCAATTCACCCCTCCACTTT
NA,TRBJ2-2,NA,TRBV5-1,CASILERTGELFF,TGCGCCAGCATCTTGGAGCGGACCGGGGAGCTGTTTTTT
TRBD1,TRBJ2-2,few,TRBV7-8,CASRLRRDRGNTGELFF,TGTGCCAGCAGGTTACGACGAGACAGGGGGAACACCGGGGAGCTGTTTTTT
TRBD1,TRBJ1-2,many,TRBV7-2,CASSLTGGRENYGYTF,TGTGCCAGCAGCCTGACAGGGGGCCGAGAAAACTATGGCTACACCTTC
TRBD2,TRBJ2-1,NA,TRBV7-2,CASSLEWTSGALGQFF,TGTGCCAGCAGCTTAGAGTGGACTAGCGGGGCTCTTGGGCAGTTCTTC
NA,TRBJ1-6,NA,TRBV9,CASSQVQDSPLNF,TGTGCCAGCAGCCAAGTACAAGATTCACCCCTCAACTTT
NA,TRBJ2-5,few,TRBV12-3/TRBV12-4,CASTRDFRETQYF,TGTGCCAGCACCCGGGACTTCAGGGAGACCCAGTACTTC
TRBD2,TRBJ2-1,few,TRBV5-5,CASSSTPLAGPNEQFF,TGTGCCAGCAGCTCAACCCCTCTAGCGGGGCCCAATGAGCAGTTCTTC
NA,TRBJ1-1,NA,TRBV6-6,CASSYSRPTMNTEAFF,TGTGCCAGCAGTTACTCGCGCCCGACCATGAACACTGAAGCTTTCTTT
TRBD1,TRBJ2-2,NA,TRBV15,CATSRGGTGLTGELFF,TGTGCCACCAGCAGAGGGGGGACAGGTCTTACCGGGGAGCTGTTTTTT
TRBD2,TRBJ2-3,NA,TRBV5-1,CASSFQASGGAGTDTQYF,TGCGCCAGCAGCTTCCAGGCTAGCGGGGGGGCCGGCACAGATACGCAGTATTTT